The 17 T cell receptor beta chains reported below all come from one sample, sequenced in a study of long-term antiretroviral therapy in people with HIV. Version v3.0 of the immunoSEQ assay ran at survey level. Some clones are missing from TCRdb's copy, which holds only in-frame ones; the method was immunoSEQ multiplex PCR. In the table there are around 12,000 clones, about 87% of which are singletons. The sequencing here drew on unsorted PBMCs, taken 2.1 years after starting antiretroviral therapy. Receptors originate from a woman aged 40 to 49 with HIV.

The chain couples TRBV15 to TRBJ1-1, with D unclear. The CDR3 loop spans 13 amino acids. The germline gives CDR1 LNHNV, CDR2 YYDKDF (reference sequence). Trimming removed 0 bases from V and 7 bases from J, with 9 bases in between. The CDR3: CATSRDLQIEAFF. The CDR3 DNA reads TGTGCCACCAGCAGAGATCTACAGATTGAAGCTTTCTTT. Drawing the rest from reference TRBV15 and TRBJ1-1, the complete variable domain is DAMVIQNPRYQVTQFGKPVTLSCSQTLNHNVMYWYQQKSSQAPKLLFHYYDKDFNNEADTPDNFQSRRPNTSFCFLDIRSPGLGDTAMYLCATSRDLQIEAFFGQGTRLTVV.

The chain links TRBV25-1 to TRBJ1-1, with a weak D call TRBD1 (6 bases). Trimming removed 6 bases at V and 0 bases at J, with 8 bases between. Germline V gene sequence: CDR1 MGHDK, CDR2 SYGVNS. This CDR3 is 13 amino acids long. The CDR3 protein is CASRRDMNTEAFF. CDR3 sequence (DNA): TGTGCCAGCAGAAGGGACATGAACACTGAAGCTTTCTTT.

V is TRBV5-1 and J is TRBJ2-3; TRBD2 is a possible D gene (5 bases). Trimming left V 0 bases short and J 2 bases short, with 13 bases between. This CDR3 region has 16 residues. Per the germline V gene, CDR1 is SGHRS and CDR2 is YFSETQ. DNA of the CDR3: TGCGCCAGCAGCTTGGGGGCGGAGGCCTCCACAGATACGCAGTATTTT. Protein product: CASSLGAEASTDTQYF.

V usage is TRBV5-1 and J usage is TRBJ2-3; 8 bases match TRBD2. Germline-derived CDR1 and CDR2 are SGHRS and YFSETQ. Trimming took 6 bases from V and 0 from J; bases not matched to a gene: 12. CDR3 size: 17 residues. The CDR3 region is CASKVGGRPSSTDTQYF. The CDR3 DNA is TGCGCCAGCAAGGTGGGCGGGAGGCCCTCTAGCACAGATACGCAGTATTTT.

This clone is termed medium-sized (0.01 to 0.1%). The CDR3 coding sequence is TGTGCCAGCAGCCCCAAGGTGGGCGGCTACACCTTC. This codes for CASSPKVGGYTF. The chain combines TRBV7-9 with TRBJ1-2; no clear D gene. The V gene lost 5 bases and the J gene lost 8 bases, with 12 bases spanning the gap. The CDR3 is 12 residues long. In germline, CDR1 is SEHNR, CDR2 FQNEAQ (reference sequence).

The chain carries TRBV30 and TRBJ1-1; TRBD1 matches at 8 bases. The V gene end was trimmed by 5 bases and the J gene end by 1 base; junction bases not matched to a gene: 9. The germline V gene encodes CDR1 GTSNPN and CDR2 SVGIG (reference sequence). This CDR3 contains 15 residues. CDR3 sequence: CAWGAPGQANTEAFF. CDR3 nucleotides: TGTGCCTGGGGGGCCCCGGGACAGGCGAACACTGAAGCTTTCTTT.

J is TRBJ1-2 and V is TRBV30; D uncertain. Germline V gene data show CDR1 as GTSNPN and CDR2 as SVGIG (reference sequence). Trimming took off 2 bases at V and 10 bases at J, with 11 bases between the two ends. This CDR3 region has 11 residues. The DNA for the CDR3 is TGTGCCTGGAGTATAACGGCGTTCTACACCTTC. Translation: CAWSITAFYTF.

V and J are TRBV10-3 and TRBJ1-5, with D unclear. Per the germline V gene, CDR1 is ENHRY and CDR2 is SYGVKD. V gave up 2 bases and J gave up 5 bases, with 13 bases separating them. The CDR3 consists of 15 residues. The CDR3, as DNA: TGTGCCATCAGTGAGCTAGAAGGGATGGATCAGCCCCAGCATTTT. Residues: CAISELEGMDQPQHF.

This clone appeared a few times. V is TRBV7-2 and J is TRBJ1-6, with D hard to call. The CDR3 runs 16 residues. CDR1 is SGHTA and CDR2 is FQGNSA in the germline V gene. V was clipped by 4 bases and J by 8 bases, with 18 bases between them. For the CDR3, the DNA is TGTGCCAGCAGCTATCCTCGGACCTGGAGGGATTCACCCCTCCACTTT. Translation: CASSYPRTWRDSPLHF. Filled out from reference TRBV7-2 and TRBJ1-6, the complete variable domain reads GAGVSQSPSNKVTEKGKDVELRCDPISGHTALYWYRQSLGQGLEFLIYFQGNSAPDKSGLPSDRFSAERTGGSVSTLTIQRTQQEDSAVYLCASSYPRTWRDSPLHFGNGTRLTVT.

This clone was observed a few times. The CDR3 nucleotides are TGCGCCAGCAGCCAAACCTACAGGTTAACTAATGAAAAACTGTTTTTT. It specifies CASSQTYRLTNEKLFF. V usage is TRBV4-3 and J usage is TRBJ1-4, with D possibly being TRBD1 (5 bases). This CDR3 has 16 residues. The V and J ends lost 2 bases and 1 base respectively, with 11 bases between them. The V gene's germline CDR1 is LGHNA and CDR2 YSLEER.

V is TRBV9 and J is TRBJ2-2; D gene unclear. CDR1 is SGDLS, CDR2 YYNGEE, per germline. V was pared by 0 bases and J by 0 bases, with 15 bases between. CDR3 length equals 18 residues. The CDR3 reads CASSVGYIHRTNTGELFF. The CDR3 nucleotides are TGTGCCAGCAGCGTAGGGTACATCCACCGGACGAACACCGGGGAGCTGTTTTTT.

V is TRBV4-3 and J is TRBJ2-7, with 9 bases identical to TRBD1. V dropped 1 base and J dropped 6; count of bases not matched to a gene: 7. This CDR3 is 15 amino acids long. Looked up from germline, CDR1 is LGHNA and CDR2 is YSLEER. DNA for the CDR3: TGCGCCAGCAGCCAAGGACAGGGGGATACTAGCGAGCAGTACTTC. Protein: CASSQGQGDTSEQYF.

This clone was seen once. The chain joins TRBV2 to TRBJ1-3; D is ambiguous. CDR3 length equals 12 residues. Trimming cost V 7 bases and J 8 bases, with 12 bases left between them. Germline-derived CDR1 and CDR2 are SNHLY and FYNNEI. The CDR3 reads CASTSWTDTIYF. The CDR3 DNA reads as TGTGCCAGCACAAGTTGGACCGACACCATATATTTT.

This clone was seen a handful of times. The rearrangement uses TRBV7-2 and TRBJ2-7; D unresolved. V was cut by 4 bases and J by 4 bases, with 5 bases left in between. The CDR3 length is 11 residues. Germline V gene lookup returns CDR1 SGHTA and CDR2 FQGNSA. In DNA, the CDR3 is TGTGCCAGCAGCTGGTCGTACGAGCAGTACTTC. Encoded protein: CASSWSYEQYF.

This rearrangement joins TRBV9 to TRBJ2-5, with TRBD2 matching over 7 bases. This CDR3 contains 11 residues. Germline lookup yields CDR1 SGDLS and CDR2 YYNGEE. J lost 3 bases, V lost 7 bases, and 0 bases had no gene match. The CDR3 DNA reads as TGTGCCAGCGGGAGGGAAGAGACCCAGTACTTC. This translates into CASGREETQYF.

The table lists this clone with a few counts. The CDR3 bases are TGTGCCAGCAGCGAAAGCAGCAAAATAACCAATGAGCAGTTCTTC. Protein sequence: CASSESSKITNEQFF. This rearrangement joins TRBV9 to TRBJ2-1; D is unresolved. Germline loops: CDR1 SGDLS, CDR2 YYNGEE. The V gene lost 3 bases and the J gene lost 6 bases, with 16 bases spanning the gap. There are 15 residues in the CDR3.

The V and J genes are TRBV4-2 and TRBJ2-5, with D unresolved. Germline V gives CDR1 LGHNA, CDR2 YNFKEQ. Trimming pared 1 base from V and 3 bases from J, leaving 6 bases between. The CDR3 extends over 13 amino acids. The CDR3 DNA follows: TGTGCCAGCAGCCAAGGGATAAAAGAGACCCAGTACTTC. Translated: CASSQGIKETQYF.